This T cell receptor (delta chain) came from a study of gamma-delta chains in newborns, infants, children. Study in general: Polyclonal expansion of innate γδ T cells after birth follows microbial exposure.

Germline V CDR1 and CDR2: GEAIGNYY, EKD. CDR3 length equals 21 residues. The V segment lost 0 bases and the J segment 0 bases; nucleotides outside the gene matches: 21. TCRdb re-analyzed the reads via CATT. The profile shows approximately 12,000 delta-chain clones, approximately 8.2% of them singletons. In its sample, this clone was seen a few times. The sequence derives from a child who was a newborn, infant or young child, either healthy, febrile or measles-vaccinated (not recorded which). The rearrangement uses TRDV2 and TRDJ1; 7 bases map to TRDD3. Material for sequencing was blood. CDR3 sequence: CACDTVSPYWGGDLDTDKLIF. The CDR3 DNA is TGTGCCTGTGACACCGTGAGCCCGTACTGGGGAGGGGACTTAGACACCGATAAACTCATCTTT.